These 27 T cell receptor beta chains were sequenced from one sample in a study of blood T cell repertoires in COVID-19. Data came from immunoSEQ multiplex PCR; TCRdb stores just in-frame clones and leaves some out. The sample shows around 300,000 clones, roughly nine tenths of them seen only once. Sequencing input: peripheral blood. The origin of the receptors is a woman aged 25-40 years with COVID-19, enrolled during active disease.

This chain connects TRBV30 to TRBJ1-5, with 7 bases lining up with TRBD1. The trim removed 0 bases at V and 5 bases at J, leaving 10 bases unmatched. The CDR3 covers 16 residues. Germline lookup yields CDR1 GTSNPN and CDR2 SVGIG (reference sequence). The CDR3 protein is CAWSVPRAGGYQPQHF. As DNA, the CDR3 is TGTGCCTGGAGTGTACCCCGGGCAGGGGGATATCAGCCCCAGCATTTT.

CDR3 bases: TGTGCCAGCAGTGCTTCCGGGACTAGGGGCTACGAGCAGTACTTC. It yields the protein CASSASGTRGYEQYF. The V call is TRBV25-1, the J call TRBJ2-7, with 8 bases identical to TRBD2. CDR3 size: 15 residues. With 4 bases clipped from V and 3 bases from J, the junction kept 8 bases outside the gene matches. Germline V gene lookup returns CDR1 MGHDK and CDR2 SYGVNS.

DNA of the CDR3: TGTGCCAGCAGCCAATTGGGGCCCCAGGCTGAAAAACTGTTTTTT. Residues: CASSQLGPQAEKLFF. The chain carries TRBV7-9 and TRBJ1-4; D possibly corresponds to TRBD1 (5 bases). V was shortened by 5 bases and J by 7 bases, with 17 bases between the two germline ends. This CDR3 is built from 15 residues. Germline V lookup: CDR1 SEHNR, CDR2 FQNEAQ (reference sequence).

V is TRBV6-1 and J is TRBJ1-2, with 9 nucleotides matching TRBD1. V lost 1 base to trimming and J lost 13 bases; unmatched junction nucleotides: 7. The CDR3 loop spans 13 amino acids. Germline-derived CDR1 and CDR2 are MNHNS and SASEGT. The CDR3 protein is CASSEVGTGKFTF. The CDR3 DNA follows: TGTGCCAGCAGTGAAGTCGGGACAGGGAAATTCACCTTC.

The J gene is TRBJ2-5, the V gene TRBV7-9, with TRBD2 matching 7 bases. Germline V lookup: CDR1 SEHNR, CDR2 FQNEAQ (reference sequence). The CDR3 length is 15 residues. V dropped 1 base and J dropped 3; count of bases not matched to a gene: 5. The CDR3, as DNA: TGTGCCAGCAGCTTAGACGGGACTACCAAAGAGACCCAGTACTTC. Amino acids: CASSLDGTTKETQYF.

In this sample, this clone turned up once. The chain links TRBV5-4 to TRBJ1-1, with D possibly being TRBD1 (5 bases). Germline-derived CDR1 and CDR2 are SGHNT and YYREEE (reference sequence). The CDR3 has 14 residues. Between the trimmed V and J ends, which lost 0 bases and 3 bases, there was a span of 9 bases. CDR3 region: CASSLAGIDTEAFF. In nucleotides, the CDR3 is TGTGCCAGCAGCTTGGCAGGGATTGACACTGAAGCTTTCTTT.

The chain recombines TRBV4-1 with TRBJ1-6; 10 bases match TRBD1. Germline V gene lookup returns CDR1 MGHRA and CDR2 YSYEKL. Germline trimming cut 1 base from V and 7 bases from J; bases unmatched to any gene: 1. The CDR3 contains 15 residues. The CDR3 bases are TGCGCCAGCAGCCAAGTGGGACAGGGGAATTCACCCCTCCACTTT. It encodes CASSQVGQGNSPLHF.

The chain combines TRBV4-1 with TRBJ2-5; TRBD2 aligns across 14 bases. From germline, CDR1 is MGHRA and CDR2 YSYEKL. Trimming cost V 2 bases and J 4 bases; bases outside gene matches: 9. The CDR3 length is 18 residues. In DNA form, the CDR3 reads TGCGCCAGCAGCCAAAGACTAGCGGGAGGGCCTTGGGGAGAGACCCAGTACTTC. Protein sequence: CASSQRLAGGPWGETQYF.

The chain is built from TRBV30 and TRBJ1-4; D is perhaps TRBD1 (5 bases). The length of the CDR3 is 13 residues. Germline values: CDR1 GTSNPN, CDR2 SVGIG (reference sequence). Trimming shortened V by 0 bases and J by 11 bases, and 13 bases separated the two germline ends. CDR3 protein: CAWSVQVEGKLFF. The DNA for the CDR3 is TGTGCCTGGAGTGTACAGGTGGAGGGTAAACTGTTTTTT.

This chain links TRBV19 with TRBJ1-5; maybe TRBD1 (5 bases). Trimming took 3 bases from V and 0 from J, leaving 6 bases between them. This CDR3 is 14 amino acids long. In germline, CDR1 is LNHDA, CDR2 SQIVND (reference sequence). The chain's CDR3 is CASSMDNSNQPQHF. The CDR3, as DNA: TGTGCCAGTAGTATGGACAATAGCAATCAGCCCCAGCATTTT.

V and J are TRBV18 and TRBJ2-7; 10 nucleotides align to TRBD2. CDR3 size: 16 residues. Germline V CDR1 and CDR2: KGHSH, LQKENI. Losses at the gene ends were 3 bases for V and 0 bases for J; bases not matched to a gene: 5. The CDR3 region is CASSPLPSGSSYEQYF. The DNA of the CDR3 is TGTGCCAGCTCACCCCTCCCTAGCGGGAGCTCCTACGAGCAGTACTTC.

For the CDR3, the DNA is TGTGCCAGCAGGCGGGACTTCTACGAGCAGTACTTC. Its translation is CASRRDFYEQYF. The rearrangement uses TRBV6-5 and TRBJ2-7; D possibly corresponds to TRBD2 (6 bases). V was shortened by 6 bases and J by 3 bases, with 9 bases between the two germline ends. Per the germline V gene, CDR1 is MNHEY and CDR2 is SVGAGI. The CDR3 consists of 12 residues.

Comments on this clone: Germline and junction disagree at one end, which may indicate a read error. The rearrangement uses TRBV28 and TRBJ2-7; D may be TRBD1 (7 bases). CDR3 size: 11 residues. Per the germline V gene, CDR1 is MDHEN and CDR2 is SYDVKM. CDR3 protein: CASSFLTGTFF. The CDR3 DNA is TGTGCCAGCAGTTTTCTGACAGGGACTTTCTTC.

The chain recombines TRBV19 with TRBJ1-2, with 8 nucleotides matching TRBD1. This CDR3 has 13 residues. Germline-derived CDR1 and CDR2 are LNHDA and SQIVND (reference sequence). V shed 4 bases and J 8 bases; nucleotides not matched to a gene: 6. The CDR3 DNA is TGTGCCAGTAGTAACCAGGGGGCGCGAGGCTACACCTTC. As protein: CASSNQGARGYTF. Filled out from reference TRBV19 and TRBJ1-2, the complete variable domain reads DGGITQSPKYLFRKEGQNVTLSCEQNLNHDAMYWYRQDPGQGLRLIYYSQIVNDFQKGDIAEGYSVSREKKESFPLTVTSAQKNPTAFYLCASSNQGARGYTFGSGTRLTVV.

The rearrangement links TRBV24-1 to TRBJ1-2, with D unresolved. The CDR3 is 16 amino acids. V was shortened by 2 bases and J by 6 bases, with 18 bases between the two germline ends. Germline V CDR1 and CDR2: KGHDR, SFDVKD. The chain's CDR3 is CATSDSRGYRGNGYTF. Written as DNA, the CDR3 is TGTGCCACCAGTGATTCTCGAGGCTACCGAGGGAATGGCTACACCTTC.

The chain is built from TRBV18 and TRBJ1-1; possibly TRBD1 for D (6 bases). Germline V gene data show CDR1 as KGHSH and CDR2 as LQKENI. The CDR3 sequence is 14 residues long. The V gene lost 5 bases and the J gene lost 6 bases, with 16 bases spanning the gap. CDR3 bases: TGTGCCAGCTCATATCGACAGGATGGCGCTGAAGCTTTCTTT. Its translation: CASSYRQDGAEAFF.

In DNA, the CDR3 is TGCGCCAGCAGCTTGATCGGAGACCAGAACACTGAAGCTTTCTTT. Translating it yields CASSLIGDQNTEAFF. The J gene is TRBJ1-1, the V gene TRBV5-1; D unclear. Trimming stripped 1 base from V and 1 base from J, with 11 bases between. Germline values: CDR1 SGHRS, CDR2 YFSETQ. The CDR3 is made up of 15 amino acids.

The genes are TRBV28 and TRBJ1-6; the match to TRBD1 covers 7 bases. This CDR3 spans 24 amino acids. J was trimmed by 5 bases and V by 5 bases; bases with no gene match: 33. Germline CDR1 is MDHEN and CDR2 is SYDVKM. In DNA, the CDR3 is TGTGCCAGCAGTCTCACCCTAAATCTCTACAAGGGAGATACAAGGGGGCAAGATAATTCACCCCTCCACTTT. Protein: CASSLTLNLYKGDTRGQDNSPLHF.

This sequence joins TRBV2 and TRBJ2-5; the match to TRBD1 covers 8 bases. The CDR3 is 15 amino acids. V shed 6 bases, J shed 4 bases, and the junction held 10 bases outside the gene matches. The germline CDR1 and CDR2 sequences are SNHLY and FYNNEI. The CDR3 nucleotides are TGTGCCAGCAGACTATTCACAGGGGGAGCAGAGACCCAGTACTTC. It encodes CASRLFTGGAETQYF.

V usage is TRBV19 and J usage is TRBJ1-1, with 8 bases fitting TRBD1. The germline gives CDR1 LNHDA, CDR2 SQIVND (reference sequence). CDR3 size: 16 residues. J gave up 5 bases and V 3 bases, and 11 bases lay outside the gene matches. CDR3: CASSIGLRTGKTEAFF. In DNA, the CDR3 is TGTGCCAGTAGTATTGGGCTCCGGACAGGGAAGACTGAAGCTTTCTTT.

This sequence joins TRBV9 and TRBJ1-6, with a weak D call TRBD1 (5 bases). V gave up 2 bases and J gave up 7 bases, with 10 bases separating them. Looked up from germline, CDR1 is SGDLS and CDR2 is YYNGEE. The CDR3 extends over 14 amino acids. The CDR3 loop is CASSVQDRNSPLHF. DNA of the CDR3: TGTGCCAGCAGCGTCCAAGACAGAAATTCACCCCTCCACTTT.

V gene TRBV3-1 (or the pseudogene TRBV3-2) combines with J gene TRBJ1-4; no clear D gene. V dropped 0 bases and J dropped 14 bases, with 13 bases sitting between them. This CDR3 has 13 residues. From germline, CDR1 is LGHDT and CDR2 YNNKEL (reference sequence). CDR3: CASSQDDSGKLFF. CDR3 DNA sequence: TGTGCCAGCAGCCAAGACGATAGCGGTAAGCTGTTTTTT.

V is TRBV9 and J is TRBJ2-1; 10 positions agree with TRBD1. The germline CDR1 and CDR2 sequences are SGDLS and YYNGEE. The CDR3 consists of 17 residues. Trimming took 4 bases from V and 2 from J; bases not matched to a gene: 9. CDR3 nucleotide sequence: TGTGCCAGCAGCCCCCGTACCGGGACAGGGGCCTACAATGAGCAGTTCTTC. It translates to CASSPRTGTGAYNEQFF.

In this sample, this clone turned up once. The CDR3 nucleotides are TGCGCCAGCAGTTCTAGAGGGGGTCGGAATGAGCAGTTCTTC. Protein: CASSSRGGRNEQFF. This sequence joins TRBV5-1 and TRBJ2-1; D possibly corresponds to TRBD1 (6 bases). The length of the CDR3 is 14 residues. V dropped 5 bases and J dropped 7 bases, with 16 bases sitting between them. Germline V lookup: CDR1 SGHRS, CDR2 YFSETQ.

Only a few counts were recorded for this clone. The chain recombines TRBV28 with TRBJ1-6; possible D gene TRBD1, 6 bases. The ends were cut back, 5 bases at V and 0 bases at J, with 8 bases in the middle. Germline V CDR1 and CDR2: MDHEN, SYDVKM. This CDR3 comprises 15 residues. The CDR3 loop reads CASSRGGSYNSPLHF. CDR3 coding DNA: TGTGCCAGCAGTCGAGGGGGCTCCTATAATTCACCCCTCCACTTT.

This chain uses TRBV5-1 with TRBJ2-5; 8 nucleotides line up with TRBD2. J gave up 5 bases and V 0 bases, and 6 bases lay outside the gene matches. Germline V gene lookup returns CDR1 SGHRS and CDR2 YFSETQ. This CDR3 region has 15 residues. CDR3 in DNA: TGCGCCAGCAGCTTGGGTGTTAGCGGGGTTGAGACCCAGTACTTC. Its translation: CASSLGVSGVETQYF.

The chain joins TRBV19 to TRBJ1-1; D is unresolved. There are 13 residues in the CDR3. V lost 6 bases to trimming and J lost 11 bases, with 19 bases between them. The germline gives CDR1 LNHDA, CDR2 SQIVND (reference sequence). The CDR3 here is CASRQAGREEAFF. CDR3 DNA sequence: TGTGCCAGTAGACAAGCCGGGAGGGAGGAGGCTTTCTTT.